These 13 T cell receptor beta chains came from one sample sequenced in a study of cytomegalovirus exposure and HLA in healthy donors. Use of 60 Vbeta and 13 Jbeta primers characterized the PCR. Only in-frame clones appear in the TCRdb table, and some are missing; sequencing was by immunoSEQ multiplex PCR. The listing contains some 120,000 clones. The material sequenced was PBMCs. These receptor sequences come from a woman aged 60-75 years in good health and CMV-seronegative.

The gene calls are TRBV7-8 and TRBJ2-3; D may be TRBD2 (6 bases). The CDR3 has 15 amino acids. Trimming took 5 bases from V and 2 from J, leaving 14 bases between them. Germline V lookup: CDR1 SGHVS, CDR2 FQNEAQ. CDR3 DNA: TGTGCCAGCAGCCAAAATCTAGCGACCACAGATACGCAGTATTTT. This codes for CASSQNLATTDTQYF.

V and J are TRBV2 and TRBJ1-5, with 7 bases that match TRBD1. CDR3 length equals 14 residues. The V segment lost 4 bases and the J segment 2 bases; nucleotides outside the gene matches: 2. Germline V gene data show CDR1 as SNHLY and CDR2 as FYNNEI. The CDR3 nucleotides read TGTGCCAGCAGTGGGGACAGTCGCAATCAGCCCCAGCATTTT. Translating it yields CASSGDSRNQPQHF.

The genes are TRBV20-1 and TRBJ1-2; tentative D call: TRBD1 (5 bases). CDR1 DFQATT and CDR2 SNEGSKA come from the germline V gene (reference sequence). V lost 2 bases to trimming and J lost 6 bases, with 7 bases between them. The CDR3 consists of 11 residues. Here the CDR3 DNA reads TGCAGTGCTAGATCAGGGAATGGCTACACCTTC. It is translated as CSARSGNGYTF.

V gene TRBV5-1 combines with J gene TRBJ2-3, with D perhaps matching TRBD2 (6 bases). V was cut by 0 bases and J by 3 bases, with 20 bases left in between. The length of the CDR3 is 18 residues. Germline V CDR1 and CDR2: SGHRS, YFSETQ. CDR3 region: CASSLAPGTSLETDTQYF. The CDR3 bases are TGCGCCAGCAGCTTGGCCCCCGGGACTTCGTTAGAGACAGATACGCAGTATTTT. The entire variable domain, with the rest obtained from reference TRBV5-1 and TRBJ2-3, is as follows: KAGVTQTPRYLIKTRGQQVTLSCSPISGHRSVSWYQQTPGQGLQFLFEYFSETQRNKGNFPGRFSGRQFSNSRSEMNVSTLELGDSALYLCASSLAPGTSLETDTQYFGPGTRLTVL.

The chain uses TRBV10-2 and TRBJ2-3; TRBD1 aligns across 7 bases. Germline values: CDR1 WSHSY, CDR2 SAAADI. The CDR3 length is 17 residues. Trimming at V came to 3 bases and at J to 4 bases, leaving 13 bases not matched to a gene. The CDR3 DNA follows: TGCGCCAGCAGTGACAATCTATTATACAGGGGCTCAGATACGCAGTATTTT. Its translation: CASSDNLLYRGSDTQYF.

The V gene is TRBV19, the J gene TRBJ2-7; 9 nucleotides align to TRBD2. J gave up 7 bases and V 4 bases, and 11 bases lay outside the gene matches. Germline V CDR1 and CDR2: LNHDA, SQIVND (reference sequence). CDR3 length: 15 residues. CDR3: CASSSGRADRGEQYF. The CDR3, as DNA: TGTGCCAGTAGTAGCGGGAGGGCCGACCGGGGGGAGCAGTACTTC.

With respect to this clone: The conserved final phenylalanine or tryptophan is absent from the CDR3, which likely points to a read error. Because the CDR3's place on the DNA is in doubt, the DNA is left out and the CDR3 is given as listed by TCRdb. The V gene is TRBV7-9, the J gene TRBJ1-2; the table calls TRBD1, which could not be checked here. Per germline, CDR1 SEHNR and CDR2 FQNEAQ (reference sequence). The CDR3 contains 13 residues when both ends are counted. The CDR3 loop reads CASSLDVLQPLIP.

CDR3 loop: CASSLGDRSSGNTIYF. The CDR3 nucleotides read TGCGCCAGCAGCTTGGGGGACAGGAGCTCTGGAAACACCATATATTTT. The chain couples TRBV5-1 to TRBJ1-3; TRBD1 matches 8 bases. After removal of 0 bases from V and 0 bases from J, the junction contained 2 bases not matched to a gene. CDR1 is SGHRS and CDR2 is YFSETQ in the germline V gene. This CDR3 region has 16 residues.

This chain links TRBV10-1 with TRBJ2-7; 8 bases are shared with TRBD2. Germline CDR1 and CDR2: WNHNN and SYGVQD (reference sequence). V lost 4 bases to trimming and J lost 1 base; unmatched junction nucleotides: 6. The CDR3 extends over 15 amino acids. In nucleotides, the CDR3 is TGCGCCAGCAGTGTTGGGCGGGGGGCATCCTACGAGCAGTACTTC. This gives the protein CASSVGRGASYEQYF.

The V gene is TRBV7-3, the J gene TRBJ1-1, with 7 positions matching TRBD1. CDR1 and CDR2 from the germline V gene are SGHTA and FQGTGA. The V segment lost 3 bases and the J segment 0 bases; nucleotides outside the gene matches: 4. There are 15 residues in the CDR3. The CDR3 reads CASSLATGLNTEAFF. In DNA form, the CDR3 reads TGTGCCAGCAGCTTGGCGACAGGGCTGAACACTGAAGCTTTCTTT. The variable domain in full, with the rest retrieved from reference TRBV7-3 and TRBJ1-1, is GAGVSQTPSNKVTEKGKYVELRCDPISGHTALYWYRQSLGQGPEFLIYFQGTGAADDSGLPNDRFFAVRPEGSVSTLKIQRTERGDSAVYLCASSLATGLNTEAFFGQGTRLTVV.

The rearrangement links TRBV7-8 to TRBJ2-1; 8 nucleotides line up with TRBD1. Unmatched junction bases numbered 9, after V lost 5 bases and J lost 6 bases. Germline CDR1 SGHVS, CDR2 FQNEAQ. The CDR3 contains 15 residues. CDR3 in amino acids: CASSRPGGFSNEQFF. As DNA, the CDR3 is TGTGCCAGCAGCCGTCCAGGGGGCTTTAGCAATGAGCAGTTCTTC.

This chain connects TRBV5-1 to TRBJ1-2; 8 nucleotides match TRBD1. Trimming at V came to 3 bases and at J to 4 bases, leaving 5 bases not matched to a gene. The CDR3 spans 14 residues. CDR1 SGHRS and CDR2 YFSETQ come from the germline V gene. The CDR3 DNA follows: TGCGCCAGCAGCTCGGGACAGGTGAGCTATGGCTACACCTTC. The encoded protein is CASSSGQVSYGYTF.

J is TRBJ1-2 and V is TRBV19; unclear D gene. The V and J ends lost 3 bases and 2 bases respectively, with 13 bases between them. The CDR3 has 15 residues. Germline V gene data show CDR1 as LNHDA and CDR2 as SQIVND (reference sequence). CDR3 residues: CASSIRSGENYGYTF. The CDR3 nucleotides are TGTGCCAGTAGTATTCGGAGCGGGGAAAACTATGGCTACACCTTC.